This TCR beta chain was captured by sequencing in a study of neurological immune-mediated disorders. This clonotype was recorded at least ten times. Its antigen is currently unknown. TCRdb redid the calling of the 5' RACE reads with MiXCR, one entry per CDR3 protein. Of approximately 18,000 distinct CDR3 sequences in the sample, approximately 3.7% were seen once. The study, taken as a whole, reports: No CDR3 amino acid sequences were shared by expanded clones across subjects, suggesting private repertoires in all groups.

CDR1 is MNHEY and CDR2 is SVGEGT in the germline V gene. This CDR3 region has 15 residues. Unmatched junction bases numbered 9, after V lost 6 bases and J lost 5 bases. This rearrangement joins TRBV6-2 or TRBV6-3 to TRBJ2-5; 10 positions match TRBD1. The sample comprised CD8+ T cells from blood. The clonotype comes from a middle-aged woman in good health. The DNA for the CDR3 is TGTGCCAGCAGAACCGGGACAGGGGACTCGGAGACCCAGTACTTC. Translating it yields CASRTGTGDSETQYF.